These 20 T cell receptor beta chains share one sample of origin, sequenced in a study of Graves' ophthalmopathy and Graves' hyperthyroidism (dated by TCRdb to the late 2010s). Sequencing used an Illumina HiSeq 2000. TCR beta CDR3 regions were amplified from RNA transcripts for repertoire sequencing. The first round of RT-PCR was done with HTBI primers and the Qiagen OneStep RT-PCR kit, and was followed by a second round of multiplex PCR, then size selection and purification. The public reads were reprocessed in TCRdb via fastp at Q25 and MiXCR, keeping in-frame beta chains. Each CDR3 protein appears once, grouped with its most common genes and DNA. Here the sample has 300,000 to 350,000 distinct CDR3 sequences; 15% to 20% occur a single time. The top ten clones comprise about 12% of the sample. Sequencing was carried out using peripheral blood. These receptors originate from an adult man with Graves' ophthalmopathy.

In its sample, this clonotype was seen many times. The genes are TRBV28 and TRBJ1-1; TRBD1 is a possible D gene (5 bases). Germline CDR1 MDHEN, CDR2 SYDVKM. Trimming took 3 bases from V and 4 from J, leaving 18 bases between them. The CDR3 length is 16 residues. CDR3 loop: CASSFPPWGSRTEAFF. The CDR3 DNA is TGTGCCAGCAGTTTTCCCCCTTGGGGCTCTCGCACTGAAGCTTTCTTT.

This clonotype was detected ten times or more. This chain links TRBV4-2 with TRBJ1-5; a weak D match, TRBD1 (5 bases). Germline CDR1 is LGHNA and CDR2 is YNFKEQ. The V and J ends lost 4 bases and 0 bases respectively, with 13 bases between them. The CDR3 is made up of 16 amino acids. In nucleotides, the CDR3 is TGTGCCAGCAGCCCCGAGACAGAATATAGCAATCAGCCCCAGCATTTT. It codes for CASSPETEYSNQPQHF.

This clonotype occurred many times. V and J are TRBV27 and TRBJ2-7, with 8 positions matching TRBD1. This CDR3 is built from 15 residues. Per the germline V gene, CDR1 is MNHEY and CDR2 is SMNVEV (reference sequence). After removal of 5 bases from V and 4 bases from J, the junction contained 10 bases not matched to a gene. The CDR3: CASSPRGTGLYEQYF. Here the CDR3 DNA reads TGTGCCAGCAGTCCCCGCGGGACAGGCCTATACGAGCAGTACTTC.

There are many counts of this clonotype. The V gene is TRBV28, the J gene TRBJ2-7, with D possibly called TRBD1 or TRBD2 (5 bases each). The V gene's germline CDR1 is MDHEN and CDR2 SYDVKM. Trimming shortened V by 4 bases and J by 7 bases, and 17 bases separated the two germline ends. The length of the CDR3 is 14 residues. The CDR3, as DNA: TGTGCCAGCAGTTCCGGACTCCTCAGGGCGGAGCAGTACTTC. Amino acids: CASSSGLLRAEQYF.

In its sample, this clonotype was seen many times. The chain couples TRBV30 to TRBJ1-1; D is undetermined. Germline V gives CDR1 GTSNPN, CDR2 SVGIG (reference sequence). Trimming took off 1 base at V and 2 bases at J, with 8 bases between the two ends. This CDR3 has 13 residues. Here the CDR3 DNA reads TGTGCCTGGAGTGCAACAGAAAACACTGAAGCTTTCTTT. Translating it yields CAWSATENTEAFF.

This clonotype was observed many times. This chain joins TRBV2 and TRBJ1-1, with D unresolved. Germline values: CDR1 SNHLY, CDR2 FYNNEI. The V end was cut by 5 bases, the J end by 4 bases, with 11 bases between. This CDR3 spans 13 amino acids. CDR3 DNA: TGTGCCAGCAGTCGGGAACCGATCACTGAAGCTTTCTTT. Translation: CASSREPITEAFF.

Many counts were recorded for this clonotype. This chain joins TRBV6-5 and TRBJ1-5; maybe TRBD1 (6 bases). Germline V lookup: CDR1 MNHEY, CDR2 SVGAGI. V was clipped by 6 bases and J by 0 bases, with 12 bases between them. The CDR3 consists of 15 residues. CDR3 nucleotide sequence: TGTGCCAGCAGACCGAGACAGGCTAGCAATCAGCCCCAGCATTTT. Encoded protein: CASRPRQASNQPQHF.

This clonotype was detected many times. The rearrangement joins TRBV9 to TRBJ1-6; TRBD1 matches 7 bases. Germline V lookup: CDR1 SGDLS, CDR2 YYNGEE. This CDR3 is built from 14 residues. V lost 4 bases, J lost 6 bases, and 4 bases stayed unmatched. In DNA form, the CDR3 reads TGTGCCAGCAGCTTGGACAGGCCTAATTCACCCCTCCACTTT. It yields the protein CASSLDRPNSPLHF.

About this clonotype itself: Since a much larger clone is just one base distant, this may be a read error. The chain joins TRBV30 to TRBJ1-2; D possibly corresponds to TRBD1 (5 bases). Germline V gene sequence: CDR1 GTSNPN, CDR2 SVGIG (reference sequence). The CDR3 spans 17 residues. Trimming took off 7 bases at V and 3 bases at J, with 27 bases between the two ends. Written as DNA, the CDR3 is TGTGCCTCACCCATACCGGGACCCAATAGGAGAGACTATGGCTACACCTTC. It specifies CASPIPGPNRRDYGYTF.

This clonotype was recorded at least ten times. The CDR3 here is CASSLDQGGRNYGYTF. The CDR3 nucleotides are TGTGCCAGCAGCTTAGATCAGGGAGGGCGGAACTATGGCTACACCTTC. The chain is built from TRBV13 and TRBJ1-2, with D possibly TRBD1 on 5 matching bases. In germline, CDR1 is PRHDT, CDR2 FYEKMQ (reference sequence). V was cut by 1 base and J by 2 bases, with 14 bases left in between. CDR3 size: 16 residues.

This clonotype was detected ten times or more. V and J are TRBV30 and TRBJ1-1; TRBD1 might be the D (6 bases). Deletions cut 1 base from V and 2 bases from J, with 8 bases between. The CDR3 contains 13 residues. Germline CDR1 is GTSNPN and CDR2 is SVGIG (reference sequence). Here the CDR3 DNA reads TGTGCCTGGAGTGGGGGGGGCAACACTGAAGCTTTCTTT. This encodes CAWSGGGNTEAFF.

This clonotype was seen ten or more times. This chain links TRBV14 with TRBJ1-6; D is uncertain. Germline CDR1 SGHDN, CDR2 FVKESK. This CDR3 comprises 16 residues. Trimming shortened V by 0 bases and J by 10 bases, and 16 bases separated the two germline ends. The CDR3 spells CASSQDLRGYRSPLHF. As DNA, the CDR3 is TGTGCCAGCAGCCAAGATCTGAGAGGGTATCGCTCACCCCTCCACTTT.

This clonotype was seen ten or more times. The V and J genes are TRBV7-3 and TRBJ1-5, with D perhaps TRBD1 (5 bases). The V gene lost 0 bases and the J gene lost 5 bases, with 14 bases spanning the gap. The CDR3 is 16 amino acids. CDR1 is SGHTA, CDR2 FQGTGA, per germline. The CDR3 nucleotides are TGTGCCAGCAGCTTAACGGGCAGGGCATTCGATCAGCCCCAGCATTTT. Translation gives CASSLTGRAFDQPQHF. The full variable domain, in which reference TRBV7-3 and TRBJ1-5 provide the parts outside the CDR3, is GAGVSQTPSNKVTEKGKYVELRCDPISGHTALYWYRQSLGQGPEFLIYFQGTGAADDSGLPNDRFFAVRPEGSVSTLKIQRTERGDSAVYLCASSLTGRAFDQPQHFGDGTRLSIL.

This clonotype was detected many times. This rearrangement joins TRBV7-9 to TRBJ1-2; 10 positions match TRBD1. The CDR3 extends over 17 amino acids. Per the germline V gene, CDR1 is SEHNR and CDR2 is FQNEAQ (reference sequence). The junction had 17 bases not matched to a gene; V was cut back by 5 bases and J by 8 bases. CDR3 in amino acids: CASSRNIVGTGARGYTF. CDR3 bases: TGTGCCAGCAGCCGTAACATTGTGGGGACAGGGGCTCGGGGCTACACCTTC.

This clonotype was recorded at least ten times. The chain employs TRBV7-9 and TRBJ2-2; TRBD1 matches 9 bases. Germline values: CDR1 SEHNR, CDR2 FQNEAQ (reference sequence). This CDR3 spans 14 amino acids. The V and J ends lost 8 bases and 5 bases, in that order; junction bases with no gene match: 6. This chain's CDR3 is CASFGQGWTGELFF. CDR3 DNA sequence: TGTGCCAGCTTCGGACAGGGGTGGACCGGGGAGCTGTTTTTT.

In this sample, this clonotype turned up many times. Just one base apart from a much larger clone, this may be a read error. V is TRBV7-2 and J is TRBJ2-5, with TRBD1 matching over 8 bases. The germline V gene encodes CDR1 SGHTA and CDR2 FQGNSA. The CDR3 extends over 15 amino acids. The CDR3 reads CAGSLAGGYQETQYF. The CDR3 DNA reads TGTGCCGGCAGCTTAGCAGGGGGCTACCAAGAGACCCAGTACTTC.

Ten or more counts support this clonotype. This chain joins TRBV19 and TRBJ2-7; 11 nucleotides line up with TRBD1. V lost 7 bases to trimming and J lost 6 bases; unmatched junction nucleotides: 8. CDR1 is LNHDA, CDR2 SQIVND, per germline (reference sequence). The CDR3 totals 14 residues. CDR3 in amino acids: CASTPGQGVGEQYF. The DNA of the CDR3 is TGTGCCAGTACTCCGGGACAGGGGGTCGGCGAGCAGTACTTC.

The CDR3 nucleotides are TGTGCCAGCAGGCTAAAACAGGGTCAGCCCCAGCATTTT. It codes for CASRLKQGQPQHF. This chain uses TRBV12-3 or TRBV12-4 with TRBJ1-5; D may be TRBD1 (6 bases). Deletions cut 6 bases from V and 6 bases from J, with 12 bases between. The CDR3 extends over 13 amino acids.

The chain uses TRBV6-1 and TRBJ1-1; a possible D gene is TRBD1 (5 bases). In germline, CDR1 is MNHNS, CDR2 SASEGT. Trimming pared 6 bases from V and 0 bases from J, leaving 8 bases between. This CDR3 is 13 amino acids long. CDR3: CASRGDLNTEAFF. The CDR3, as DNA: TGTGCCAGCAGGGGGGATTTGAACACTGAAGCTTTCTTT.

As for this clonotype: Sequence at one end of the junction differs from germline and may be a read error. The chain couples TRBV12-3 or TRBV12-4 to TRBJ1-5; D is unresolved. The CDR3 has 14 residues. CDR3 coding DNA: TGTGCCAGCGTTTCGGGCGGAGGCAATCAGCCCCAAGATTTT. Its translation: CASVSGGGNQPQDF.